This entry lists 8 T cell receptor beta chains sequenced from one sample in a study of blood T cell repertoires in COVID-19. Sequencing used immunoSEQ multiplex PCR; TCRdb keeps in-frame clones, though not all of them. This sample has some 170,000 clones; roughly 84% occur once, and the top ten carry about 7%. The source material was peripheral blood. All receptors derive from a woman aged 40 to 50 with COVID-19, enrolled during active disease.

The gene calls are TRBV19 and TRBJ1-2, with D tentatively TRBD1 (5 bases). Germline V gene lookup returns CDR1 LNHDA and CDR2 SQIVND (reference sequence). CDR3 length equals 13 residues. The ends were cut back, 7 bases at V and 8 bases at J, with 17 bases in the middle. This CDR3 is CASNTGDLGGYTF. The CDR3 coding sequence is TGTGCCAGTAATACCGGGGACTTGGGGGGCTACACCTTC.

The V and J genes are TRBV6-5 and TRBJ2-7; weak D call: TRBD2 (5 bases). Trimming cost V 7 bases and J 4 bases, with 8 bases left between them. The CDR3 covers 11 residues. Germline V CDR1 and CDR2: MNHEY, SVGAGI. In DNA, the CDR3 is TGTGCCAGCACCTCGGGATACGAGCAGTACTTC. Its protein product is CASTSGYEQYF.

This chain joins TRBV5-4 and TRBJ1-1; TRBD1 matches 7 bases. J gave up 1 base and V 0 bases, and 3 bases lay outside the gene matches. Germline CDR1 SGHNT, CDR2 YYREEE (reference sequence). The CDR3 has 15 residues. The CDR3 DNA follows: TGTGCCAGCAGCTTGGCGGGGACAGCGAACACTGAAGCTTTCTTT. Translated, it gives CASSLAGTANTEAFF.

V usage is TRBV5-4 and J usage is TRBJ2-1; TRBD2 is a possible D gene (7 bases). The CDR3 length is 15 residues. The germline CDR1 and CDR2 sequences are SGHNT and YYREEE (reference sequence). V lost 7 bases, J lost 0 bases, and 14 bases lay in between. CDR3 loop: CASSRGGSSYNEQFF. Written as DNA, the CDR3 is TGTGCCAGCTCGAGGGGGGGGAGCTCCTACAATGAGCAGTTCTTC.

This chain links TRBV11-3 with TRBJ1-1, with D perhaps TRBD1 (5 bases). Looked up from germline, CDR1 is SGHNT and CDR2 is YENEEA. V dropped 5 bases and J dropped 0 bases, with 13 bases sitting between them. CDR3 length equals 15 residues. The CDR3 DNA reads TGTGCCAGCAGCGAGTGGGGGGGGATGAACACTGAAGCTTTCTTT. Translated, it gives CASSEWGGMNTEAFF.

The chain couples TRBV5-5 to TRBJ1-2; D unclear. The germline V gene has CDR1 SGHKS and CDR2 YYEKEE (reference sequence). V lost 4 bases and J lost 2, with 3 bases in between. CDR3 size: 11 residues. For the CDR3, the DNA is TGTGCCAGCAGCCTAAACTATGGCTACACCTTC. Its protein is CASSLNYGYTF.

The CDR3 reads CASSSVPGQGAGSEQFF. Written as DNA, the CDR3 is TGTGCCAGCAGCTCAGTACCGGGACAGGGGGCCGGGAGTGAGCAGTTCTTC. The chain links TRBV5-4 to TRBJ2-1; 12 positions agree with TRBD1. The CDR3 loop spans 17 amino acids. The germline CDR1 and CDR2 sequences are SGHNT and YYREEE (reference sequence). J was trimmed by 9 bases and V by 3 bases; bases with no gene match: 13.

This chain links TRBV9 with TRBJ2-7; D is perhaps TRBD1 (5 bases). Germline values: CDR1 SGDLS, CDR2 YYNGEE. V shed 4 bases and J shed 2 bases, with 13 bases lying between them. CDR3 length equals 14 residues. CDR3 coding DNA: TGTGCCAGCAGCCTAAGGGGAAAAACCTACGAGCAGTACTTC. It specifies CASSLRGKTYEQYF.